Below are 11 T cell receptor beta chains sequenced from a single sample in a study of cytomegalovirus exposure and HLA in healthy donors. The PCR contained 60 Vbeta and 13 Jbeta primers. Assay used: immunoSEQ multiplex PCR; TCRdb lists only in-frame clones, some missing. Here the sample spans about 97,000 clones, about three fifths being singletons. Material: PBMCs. The receptor source for this set is a human donor in good health.

This clone was picked up a small number of times. The rearrangement joins TRBV11-2 to TRBJ1-1; 8 bases are a match to TRBD1. In germline, CDR1 is SGHAT, CDR2 FQNNGV. V dropped 5 bases and J dropped 0; count of bases not matched to a gene: 8. The CDR3 loop spans 16 amino acids. This CDR3 reads CASSTWTGIMNTEAFF. The CDR3 DNA follows: TGTGCCAGCAGCACATGGACAGGGATTATGAACACTGAAGCTTTCTTT.

This clone was observed a handful of times. This sequence joins TRBV29-1 and TRBJ2-4, with D possibly matching TRBD2 (6 bases). This CDR3 comprises 16 residues. Germline V gene sequence: CDR1 SQVTM, CDR2 ANQGSEA. V lost 3 bases to trimming and J lost 0 bases, with 15 bases between them. The CDR3, as DNA: TGCAGCGTTGACATCGGGACTTCTTTAGCCAAAAACATTCAGTACTTC. This sequence encodes CSVDIGTSLAKNIQYF.

The chain has TRBV2 and TRBJ2-2; TRBD1 matches 7 bases. This CDR3 contains 16 residues. The germline V gene encodes CDR1 SNHLY and CDR2 FYNNEI. V trimming: 7 bases; J trimming: 5 bases; junction bases outside the gene matches: 13. The CDR3, as DNA: TGTGCCAGCACCGAGGGGGCCGGCGGCTTAACCGGGGAGCTGTTTTTT. Its translation is CASTEGAGGLTGELFF.

CDR3 in amino acids: CASSHPAGRGELFF. For the CDR3, the DNA is TGTGCCAGCAGCCACCCCGCAGGGAGGGGGGAGCTGTTTTTT. V gene TRBV7-9 combines with J gene TRBJ2-2; TRBD2 might be the D (6 bases). The CDR3 covers 14 residues. V was shortened by 5 bases and J by 8 bases, with 15 bases between the two germline ends. CDR1 and CDR2 from the germline V gene are SEHNR and FQNEAQ (reference sequence).

The chain couples TRBV30 to TRBJ2-1; D unclear. V was clipped by 2 bases and J by 5 bases, with 19 bases between them. This CDR3 has 16 residues. Per the germline V gene, CDR1 is GTSNPN and CDR2 is SVGIG (reference sequence). The CDR3 is CAWSIKPVLGNNEQFF. For the CDR3, the DNA is TGTGCCTGGAGTATCAAGCCCGTACTGGGCAACAATGAGCAGTTCTTC.

The V call is TRBV5-1, the J call TRBJ1-2; 9 nucleotides match TRBD1. V gave up 4 bases and J gave up 3 bases; unmatched junction bases: 10. Germline values: CDR1 SGHRS, CDR2 YFSETQ. The CDR3 is made up of 16 amino acids. CDR3 sequence (DNA): TGCGCCAGCAGCCCGGGGGGACAGGGCGTTTACTATGGCTACACCTTC. It yields the protein CASSPGGQGVYYGYTF.

This rearrangement joins TRBV6-5 to TRBJ2-1; TRBD2 is a possible D gene (6 bases). Trimming stripped 6 bases from V and 4 bases from J, with 16 bases between. This CDR3 has 15 residues. Per germline, CDR1 MNHEY and CDR2 SVGAGI. The CDR3 DNA reads as TGTGCCAGCAGGCCTAGCGAGAGCACTTACAATGAGCAGTTCTTC. It codes for CASRPSESTYNEQFF.

The rearrangement uses TRBV19 and TRBJ2-2; 7 bases fit TRBD1. With 0 bases clipped from V and 5 bases from J, the junction kept 3 bases outside the gene matches. CDR1 is LNHDA, CDR2 SQIVND, per germline (reference sequence). CDR3 size: 15 residues. CDR3 loop: CASSIDQGDTGELFF. CDR3 bases: TGTGCCAGTAGTATAGACCAGGGGGATACCGGGGAGCTGTTTTTT.

This clone was recorded a few times. The chain uses TRBV11-3 and TRBJ2-5; TRBD2 aligns across 11 bases. Losses at the gene ends were 5 bases for V and 5 bases for J; bases not matched to a gene: 7. There are 15 residues in the CDR3. Germline V gives CDR1 SGHNT, CDR2 YENEEA. The CDR3 reads CASSLSGRAGETQYF. The CDR3 DNA follows: TGTGCCAGCAGCCTTAGCGGGAGGGCGGGGGAGACCCAGTACTTC.

The CDR3 DNA sequence: TGTGCCAGTAGTATAGTTTCCTCGGAGCAGTTCTTC. Translating gives CASSIVSSEQFF. The rearrangement uses TRBV19 and TRBJ2-1; D gene ambiguous. This CDR3 has 12 residues. Trimming took off 1 base at V and 10 bases at J, with 8 bases between the two ends. Germline V gene sequence: CDR1 LNHDA, CDR2 SQIVND (reference sequence).

This clone was counted between two and nine times. The chain couples TRBV30 to TRBJ2-7; D not certain. The germline gives CDR1 GTSNPN, CDR2 SVGIG (reference sequence). The CDR3 covers 14 residues. Trimming left V 1 base short and J 6 bases short, with 16 bases between. The CDR3 region has the DNA TGTGCCTGGAGTGGGTCCTCTATCCAGGTCGAGCAGTACTTC. Protein: CAWSGSSIQVEQYF. The whole variable domain, filled in from reference TRBV30 and TRBJ2-7, reads SQTIHQWPATLVQPVGSPLSLECTVEGTSNPNLYWYRQAAGRGLQLLFYSVGIGQISSEVPQNLSASRPQDRQFILSSKKLLLSDSGFYLCAWSGSSIQVEQYFGPGTRLTVT.